The sequence of this T cell receptor beta chain was determined in a study of blood T cell repertoires in COVID-19. Using immunoSEQ multiplex PCR, the repertoire was profiled, and TCRdb retains in-frame clones only, with some absent. The sample shows 240,000 or so clones, roughly 91% of them seen only once. The CDR3 extends over 11 amino acids. Between the trimmed V and J ends, which lost 3 bases and 3 bases, there was a span of 3 bases. The sequenced sample consisted of PBMCs or T cells enriched from blood (not recorded which). This chain connects TRBV12-3 or TRBV12-4 to TRBJ2-7, with D unresolved. The TCR comes from a man aged 40-49 years who had recovered from COVID-19. CDR3 amino acids: CASSFRYEQYF. The CDR3 DNA reads TGTGCCAGCAGTTTTCGCTACGAGCAGTACTTC.